This T cell receptor (beta chain) is from a study of shared clonotypes between healthy human individuals. Study-level findings and limits: Estimated richness values were generally larger in naive subsets than in memory subsets.

As concerns this clone: Its matching antigen is unknown. One end of the junction varies from germline; a read error may be responsible.

Germline-derived CDR1 and CDR2 are SGHDT and YYEEEE. This CDR3 has 11 residues. Method: immunoSEQ multiplex PCR; TCRdb's copy keeps in-frame clones and lacks some. Of roughly 2,000,000 clones listed, over 85% are singletons. Terminally differentiated effector memory CD45RA+ cells were left out of the naive CD8 fraction, which was CD45RO-negative and positively selected for CCR7. The J gene is TRBJ1-2, the V gene TRBV5-6; TRBD1 matches at 7 bases. Specimen: naive CD8+ T cells from PBMCs. The receptor was derived from a young man in good health. Some clones in this sample may be carry-over from other donors' samples. The CDR3: CASSHEGAVHF. DNA of the CDR3: TGTGCCAGCAGCCACGAGGGGGCGGTTCACTTC.